The present entry profiles one TCR beta chain with its context. Antigen specificity is unknown. These data come from a study of shared clonotypes between healthy human individuals. Regarding the study as a whole: Generally, naive subsets (rather than memory subsets) showed larger estimated richness. Tissues were not sampled, only blood, and their repertoires likely differ.

Trimming removed 4 bases from V and 1 base from J, with 15 bases in between. This CDR3 has 15 amino acids. Germline CDR1 reads SGHDT; CDR2 reads YYEEEE. Libraries were prepared by immunoSEQ multiplex PCR; TCRdb keeps only in-frame clonotypes and omits some of them. The table records roughly 2.5 million clones, over 85% of them present only once. The sequenced material came from naive CD4+ T cells sorted from blood. Subset denoted: CD45RA+ positively selected. The receptor was isolated from a man aged 18 to 35 in good health. The chain joins TRBV5-6 to TRBJ2-7; D is uncertain. CDR3 DNA sequence: TGTGCCAGCAGCAGAGGCGACACTGTGTCCTACGAGCAGTACTTC. This translates into CASSRGDTVSYEQYF. Based on the CDR3 plus reference TRBV5-6 and TRBJ2-7, the full variable domain is DAGVTQSPTHLIKTRGQQVTLRCSPKSGHDTVSWYQQALGQGPQFIFQYYEEEERQRGNFPDRFSGHQFPNYSSELNVNALLLGDSALYLCASSRGDTVSYEQYFGPGTRLTVT.